These T cell receptor beta chains were read from a single sample in a study of early T cells in non-severe SARS-CoV-2 infection. TCRdb reprocessed the 5' RACE reads via MiXCR and lists one record per CDR3 protein. The sample has fewer than 50,000 distinct CDR3 sequences, around 6.5% seen once. The input for sequencing was whole blood, taken at baseline. Receptors originate from an adult who was a healthcare worker with PCR-confirmed SARS-CoV-2 infection or an uninfected control (not recorded which). CDR3s include the opening cysteine and the closing phenylalanine or tryptophan.

TRBJ2-3	TRBV7-2	CASSPDPWTSGASDTQYF
TRBJ2-5	TRBV11-2	CASSLESRSKAETQYF
TRBJ2-7	TRBV6-2/TRBV6-3	CASSFQSPYEQYF
TRBJ2-7	TRBV4-3	CASSQDWGPAYEQYF
TRBJ2-3	TRBV7-2	CASSLSAYTDTQYF
TRBJ2-5	TRBV29-1	CSVEGVLGGETQYF
TRBJ2-5	TRBV24-1	CATSDPRDNQETQYF
TRBJ1-6	TRBV10-2	CASSELLYKSPLHF
TRBJ2-7	TRBV28	CASSRQVGEQYF
TRBJ2-5	TRBV5-6	CASSGRDFQETQYF
TRBJ2-7	TRBV6-1	CASSEALISEQYF
TRBJ1-2	TRBV6-2/TRBV6-3	CASSSWTADGYTF
TRBJ2-6	TRBV30	CAWSVGGTGANVLTF
TRBJ2-3	TRBV7-9	CASSGMVAGGTDTQYF
TRBJ2-7	TRBV4-2	CASSRDTRDYAEQYF
TRBJ2-5	TRBV5-1	CASSLDRGQETQYF
TRBJ2-7	TRBV20-1	CSAITGTTYEQYF
TRBJ2-7	TRBV27	CASRGASGGPSRGQYF
TRBJ2-3	TRBV5-4	CASSPRSASTDTQYF
TRBJ2-2	TRBV6-4	CASSPGPGTHTGELFF
TRBJ1-2	TRBV5-5	CASSFSPGGRGYTF
TRBJ2-1	TRBV20-1	CSARGGLGSSYNEQFF
TRBJ2-7	TRBV7-9	CASSLEGVDYEQYF
TRBJ2-3	TRBV5-1	CASSRGVAGPDTQYF
TRBJ2-5	TRBV21-1	CASSKSMFRAWTQETQYF
TRBJ2-7	TRBV7-6	CASSLDGGAYEQYF
TRBJ1-4	TRBV6-5	CASSGPGQGDEKLFF
TRBJ2-7	TRBV6-5	CASSLGLAGAPSYEQYF
TRBJ1-4	TRBV20-1	CSARDQRGAREEKLFF
TRBJ2-2	TRBV6-5	CASSYSSSRGGTGELFF
TRBJ2-3	TRBV19	CASSRVGGSGGGTDTQYF